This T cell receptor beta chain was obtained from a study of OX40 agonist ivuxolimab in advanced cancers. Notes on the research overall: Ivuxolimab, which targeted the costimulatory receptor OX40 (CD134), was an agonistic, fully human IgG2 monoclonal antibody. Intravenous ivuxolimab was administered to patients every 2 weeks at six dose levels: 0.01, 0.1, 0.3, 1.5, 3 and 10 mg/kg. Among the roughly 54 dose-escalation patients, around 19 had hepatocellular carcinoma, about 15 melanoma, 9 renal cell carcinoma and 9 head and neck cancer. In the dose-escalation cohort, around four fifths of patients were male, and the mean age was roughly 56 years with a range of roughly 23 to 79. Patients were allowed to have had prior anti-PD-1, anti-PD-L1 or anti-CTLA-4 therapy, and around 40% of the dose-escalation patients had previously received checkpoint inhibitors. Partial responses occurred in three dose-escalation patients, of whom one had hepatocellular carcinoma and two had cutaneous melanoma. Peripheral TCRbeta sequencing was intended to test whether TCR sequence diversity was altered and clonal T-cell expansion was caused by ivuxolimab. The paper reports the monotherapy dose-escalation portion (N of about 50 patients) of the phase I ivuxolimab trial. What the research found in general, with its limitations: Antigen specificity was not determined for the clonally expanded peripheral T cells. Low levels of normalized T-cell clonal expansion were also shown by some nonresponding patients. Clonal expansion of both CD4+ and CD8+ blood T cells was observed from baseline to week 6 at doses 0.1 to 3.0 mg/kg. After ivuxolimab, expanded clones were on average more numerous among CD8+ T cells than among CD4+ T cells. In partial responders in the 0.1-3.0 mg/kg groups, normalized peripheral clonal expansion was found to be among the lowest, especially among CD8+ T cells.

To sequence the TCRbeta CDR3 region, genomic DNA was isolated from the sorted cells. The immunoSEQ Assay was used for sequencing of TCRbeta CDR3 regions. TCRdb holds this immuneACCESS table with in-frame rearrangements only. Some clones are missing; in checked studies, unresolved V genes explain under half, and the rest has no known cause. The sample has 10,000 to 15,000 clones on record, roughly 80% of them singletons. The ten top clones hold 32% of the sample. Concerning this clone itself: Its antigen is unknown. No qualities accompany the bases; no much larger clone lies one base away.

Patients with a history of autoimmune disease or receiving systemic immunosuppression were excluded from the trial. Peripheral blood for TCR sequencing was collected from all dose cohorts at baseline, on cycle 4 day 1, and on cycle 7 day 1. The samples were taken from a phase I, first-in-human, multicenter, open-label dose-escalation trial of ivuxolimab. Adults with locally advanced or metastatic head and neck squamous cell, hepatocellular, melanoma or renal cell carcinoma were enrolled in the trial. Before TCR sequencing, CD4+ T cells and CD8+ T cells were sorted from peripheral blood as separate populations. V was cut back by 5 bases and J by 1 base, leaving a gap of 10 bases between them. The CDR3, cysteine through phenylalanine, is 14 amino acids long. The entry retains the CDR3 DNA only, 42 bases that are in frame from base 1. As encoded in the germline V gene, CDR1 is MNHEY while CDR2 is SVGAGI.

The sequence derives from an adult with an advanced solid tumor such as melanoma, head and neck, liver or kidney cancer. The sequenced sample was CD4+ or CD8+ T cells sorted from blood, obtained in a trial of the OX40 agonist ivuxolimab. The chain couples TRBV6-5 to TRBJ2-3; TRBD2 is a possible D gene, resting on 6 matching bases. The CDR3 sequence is CASSLASRTDTQYF. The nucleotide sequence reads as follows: TGTGCCAGCAGTCTAGCGAGTCGCACAGATACGCAGTATTTT.